This T cell receptor beta chain was sequenced during a study of cytomegalovirus exposure and HLA in healthy donors. Study findings and constraints: According to the study, roughly 160 TCR beta chains were cytomegalovirus-associated.

The PCR ran on 60 Vbeta and 13 Jbeta primers. The assay was immunoSEQ multiplex PCR, and TCRdb's table has in-frame clones only and misses some. The data show approximately 160,000 clones, with roughly 75% seen just once and 1% held by the top ten. Deletions cut 1 base from V and 6 bases from J, with 6 bases between. The CDR3 runs to 12 residues. Germline V gives CDR1 SGHVS, CDR2 FNYEAQ. About this clone itself: Its antigen is unknown.

The sequencing input was PBMCs. The chain combines TRBV7-6 with TRBJ1-1; D not resolved. This receptor was identified in a woman aged 50 to 60 in good health and CMV-seropositive. The CDR3 DNA sequence: TGTGCCAGCAGCTTAGATCGGTCTGAAGCTTTCTTT. Amino acids: CASSLDRSEAFF.